The source of this T cell receptor beta chain is a study of regulatory T cells in long-lasting Graves disease (TCRdb year 2021). Concerning the study at large: Newly diagnosed Graves' disease patients had taken antithyroid drugs for less than 3 months. Peripheral blood TCR sequencing and RNA sequencing compared persistent Graves' disease patients with newly diagnosed Graves' disease patients. The study was conducted in China and was registered as a clinical trial. A total of roughly 35 samples underwent TCR sequencing: 13 from persistent and some 20 from newly diagnosed Graves' disease patients. What the study reported, not specific to this receptor: Because the primary lesion, thyroid tissue, could not be accessed, the study looked at peripheral blood alone. Preferential use of TRBV28, TRBJ1-2 and TRBJ2-5 was observed in persistent disease, whereas TRBV20-1 and TRBJ2-1 were favored in newly diagnosed disease. Persistent patients shared more public clonotypes among themselves (under 3,000) than newly diagnosed patients did (more than 950). The small sample size was acknowledged by the authors as a limitation that may reduce accuracy. Sequencing and analysis were limited to the TCR beta chain. Compared with newly diagnosed patients, persistent Graves' disease patients had lower TCR Shannon entropy and fewer highly expanded clones, which suggests clonal expansion.

The CDR3 measures 16 amino acids from cysteine to phenylalanine. Only the CDR3 part of the read is kept: 48 bases, read in frame from the first base. CDR1 and CDR2 were assigned from the germline V gene (reference sequence) as MNHEY and SMNVEV. Trimming removed 0 bases from V and 6 bases from J, leaving 15 bases between the germline ends. The library was built by means of multiplex PCR. Data came from an Illumina HiSeq 4000. iRepertoire HTBI primers and Arm-PCR amplification of CDR3 regions were used to construct TCR beta libraries. PCR products were gel purified before sequencing. On the study's bioinformatics: Gene usage analysis of CDR3 amino acid clonotypes relied on the roughly 64 TRBV and fewer than 15 TRBJ segments identified across samples. COPE and FqMerger were used to merge filtered high-quality paired reads into contigs. BLAST was used to align contigs to IMGT TRBV, TRBD and TRBJ reference genes, with CDR3 defined following IMGT. Clonotypes above 0.1% frequency were classified as highly expanded clones. Shannon entropy served as the measure of repertoire diversity, while the Gini coefficient captured V-J evenness. A clonotype found in more than one individual was treated as public. TCRdb reworked the public reads: Q25 trimming with fastp, MiXCR clone assembly, productive beta chains retained. Entries are consolidated by CDR3 protein sequence, retaining the most common genes and DNA. TCRdb's processing, not the authors', yielded these V and J calls. The sample profile shows around 470,000 distinct CDR3 sequences; 14% of them were found once. Clones ranked in the top ten supply 17% of the sample.

This clonotype was detected ten times or more. Its binding antigen is unknown. Base qualities are missing; no much larger clone stands one base away. Reading the label with the study, this specimen's time point is: newly diagnosed GD, antithyroid drugs for less than 3 months. For both TCR sequencing and RNA sequencing, RNA was extracted from PBMCs using TRIzol. The diagnosis of Graves' disease followed American Thyroid Association guidelines. Patients for the study were recruited at an endocrinology department in Xi'an, China. Each patient gave 7 to 9.5 milliliters of peripheral blood, collected in an EDTA anticoagulant tube. PBMCs were isolated by Ficoll Paque Plus density gradient separation without further T cell sorting. An Agilent 2100 Bioanalyzer and agarose gel were used to assess RNA quality, and a NanoDrop 2000 was used to measure RNA concentration. This same sample was also part of a study on T cells in Graves' hyperthyroidism and ophthalmopathy. The other study reports the following: Stable Graves' hyperthyroidism was defined as the absence of progression to ophthalmopathy over 18 months of follow-up. The hyperthyroidism patients were between 18 and 65 years old and newly diagnosed, with a disease duration of less than 2 months. Any patient with an uncontrolled infection, another autoimmune disease, pregnancy or lactation was excluded. Diagnoses were established on the basis of clinical symptoms, serum thyroxine and TRAb, thyroid ultrasound, and orbital computed tomography. The first round of RT-PCR for the TCR CDR3 was performed with the HTBI primer set and the Qiagen OneStep RT-PCR kit. Most expanded thyroid clonotypes (frequency above 0.001) were also detected in blood, suggesting blood repertoires may reflect thyroid immune responses. A 13 V-J signature model separated ophthalmopathy from stable hyperthyroidism, with 87.88% sensitivity and around 84% specificity in cross-validation and 80%/75% in testing. In validation, progression to ophthalmopathy was predicted by the model with 70.59% sensitivity and around 75% specificity, a median of approximately 6.5 months before onset. To identify distinguishing TCR V-J signatures, a discovery cohort of 90 to 100 patients was used, comprising 40 to 45 with Graves' ophthalmopathy and some 60 with stable Graves' hyperthyroidism. Prospective prediction of ophthalmopathy was tested in an independent validation cohort consisting of 18 hyperthyroidism patients and around 16 patients who later progressed to ophthalmopathy. For training and testing, the roughly 97 patients in the discovery cohort were randomly divided in a 7:3 ratio. In roughly six Graves' hyperthyroidism patients, the study also compared T-cell repertoires from thyroid tissue with T-cell repertoires from blood. After sampling, hyperthyroidism patients received methimazole starting at 30 mg daily, and ophthalmopathy patients received high-dose intravenous methylprednisolone. A second multiplex PCR round built the libraries, followed by size selection and purification. Paired-end sequencing of the libraries was performed with 100 bp reads on an Illumina HiSeq2000. SOAPnuke was used to process the raw data, with reads discarded if the reads contained adapters or uncalled bases, had a mean Phred below 15, or lacked an exact constant-primer or identifier match. COPE v1.2.5 was used to merge the high-quality paired reads, and each unique nucleotide sequence was defined as a clonotype. MiTCR v1.1 was used to align clonotypes to the IMGT TRBV, TRBD and TRBJ reference segments. The analysis included only V-J combinations with a frequency above 0.0001, which together covered around 99% of the repertoires. The TCS score was defined as the ratio of F50 (clonal expansion) to E x V (chaos), calculated using BLOSUM62-based TCRdist between CDR3 peptides within each V-J. Welch's t-statistics and random forest reduced 500 to 550 V-J features to about 13, which were used in a naive Bayes classifier (R e1071). No statistical method was used to fix the sample size in advance, and group allocation was not hidden from the investigators. According to the paper, TCR Vbeta CDR3 sequencing was carried out on over 130 peripheral blood samples, which came from under 50 ophthalmopathy, around 74 hyperthyroidism and approximately 17 progressor patients.

The TCR sequence derives from a woman between 50 and 59 years old with Graves disease. Donor details come from another sample of the same person, matched by shared clones. The V gene is TRBV27 and the J gene is TRBJ2-1, and possibly TRBD2, on 5 matching bases. This specimen was peripheral blood mononuclear cells (PBMCs), taken at new diagnosis, from a patient treated with antithyroid drugs. The nucleotides are TGTGCCAGCAGTTTATCAGCGGTTCTCGTAAGCAATGAGCAGTTCTTC. Protein translation: CASSLSAVLVSNEQFF.